The 27 T cell receptor beta chains presented below share a single source sample, sequenced in a study of cytomegalovirus exposure and HLA in healthy donors. Primers for the PCR totalled 60 Vbeta and 13 Jbeta. The data were produced by immunoSEQ multiplex PCR, yet TCRdb's version contains in-frame clones alone and is incomplete. The data contain 60,000 to 70,000 clones, about 63% of them seen just once; the ten biggest clones take up over 15%. The sequencing input was PBMCs. The receptors here all came from a man between 40 and 49 years old in good health and CMV-seropositive.

In this sample, this clone turned up a few times. The CDR3 sequence is CAIRDSSYEQYF. DNA of the CDR3: TGTGCCATAAGGGACAGCTCCTACGAGCAGTACTTC. This sequence joins TRBV6-5 and TRBJ2-7, with 7 bases matching TRBD1. The trim removed 10 bases at V and 0 bases at J, leaving 3 bases unmatched. The germline gives CDR1 MNHEY, CDR2 SVGAGI. CDR3 size: 12 residues.

The chain carries TRBV29-1 and TRBJ1-3, with D unresolved. Trimming stripped 4 bases from V and 7 bases from J, with 14 bases between. The CDR3 has 13 residues. Germline lookup yields CDR1 SQVTM and CDR2 ANQGSEA. In DNA form, the CDR3 reads TGCAGCGTTGCTTCGAGTGTATGGAACACCATATATTTT. Translation: CSVASSVWNTIYF.

The CDR3 DNA sequence: TGTGCCAGCAGTTACTCGAGGGGGGGTTCTGGAAACACCATATATTTT. Protein product: CASSYSRGGSGNTIYF. The genes are TRBV6-5 and TRBJ1-3; possible D gene TRBD1, 6 bases. CDR1 MNHEY and CDR2 SVGAGI come from the germline V gene. V was clipped by 0 bases and J by 1 base, with 10 bases between them. CDR3 length: 16 residues.

The CDR3 reads CASSVRTGGGYGYTF. The DNA of the CDR3 is TGTGCCAGCAGTGTCAGGACAGGGGGCGGCTATGGCTACACCTTC. This chain uses TRBV2 with TRBJ1-2; 11 bases are shared with TRBD1. J lost 4 bases, V lost 4 bases, and 5 bases had no gene match. Germline CDR1 and CDR2: SNHLY and FYNNEI. The CDR3 is 15 residues long. The whole variable domain, filled in from reference TRBV2 and TRBJ1-2, reads EPEVTQTPSHQVTQMGQEVILRCVPISNHLYFYWYRQILGQKVEFLVSFYNNEISEKSEIFDDQFSVERPDGSNFTLKIRSTKLEDSAMYFCASSVRTGGGYGYTFGSGTRLTVV.

This clone was detected only a few times. The rearrangement links TRBV12-5 to TRBJ1-3; D is uncertain. Trimming took 2 bases from V and 1 from J, leaving 9 bases between them. The CDR3 extends over 15 amino acids. Germline V lookup: CDR1 LGHNT, CDR2 FRNRAP. CDR3 nucleotide sequence: TGTGCTAGTGGTTTGCTCCGGGGATCTGGAAACACCATATATTTT. It codes for CASGLLRGSGNTIYF.

This clone was counted a few times. The chain has TRBV6-1 and TRBJ1-5; possibly TRBD1 for D (6 bases). Germline V CDR1 and CDR2: MNHNS, SASEGT. This CDR3 region has 14 residues. V lost 1 base and J lost 5, with 9 bases in between. The CDR3 DNA reads TGTGCCAGCAGTGAAGGGGGGCCTTATCAGCCCCAGCATTTT. Translating gives CASSEGGPYQPQHF.

The chain recombines TRBV19 with TRBJ2-7; TRBD1 matches 8 bases. In germline, CDR1 is LNHDA, CDR2 SQIVND (reference sequence). There are 15 residues in the CDR3. V shed 4 bases, J shed 6 bases, and the junction held 11 bases outside the gene matches. The CDR3 DNA reads TGTGCCAGTAGTACTAGACAGGGGATGGGTCCCGAGCAGTACTTC. Translating gives CASSTRQGMGPEQYF. Supplemented by reference TRBV19 and TRBJ2-7, the full variable domain reads DGGITQSPKYLFRKEGQNVTLSCEQNLNHDAMYWYRQDPGQGLRLIYYSQIVNDFQKGDIAEGYSVSREKKESFPLTVTSAQKNPTAFYLCASSTRQGMGPEQYFGPGTRLTVT.

This clone showed up just a few times. V and J are TRBV27 and TRBJ1-5, with 9 bases matching TRBD1. This CDR3 is built from 17 residues. CDR1 MNHEY and CDR2 SMNVEV come from the germline V gene (reference sequence). With V trimmed by 0 bases and J by 4 bases, 7 bases remained unmatched. CDR3: CASSLSVGQGTNQPQHF. The DNA for the CDR3 is TGTGCCAGCAGTTTATCCGTCGGACAGGGGACAAATCAGCCCCAGCATTTT.

The chain couples TRBV18 to TRBJ2-3; no firm D call. Trimming left V 5 bases short and J 1 base short, with 10 bases between. Germline V gives CDR1 KGHSH, CDR2 LQKENI. The CDR3 consists of 14 residues. The CDR3 protein is CASSSPPGTDTQYF. The CDR3 DNA reads as TGTGCCAGCTCAAGTCCCCCGGGCACAGATACGCAGTATTTT.

This clone was picked up a small number of times. The V and J genes are TRBV7-9 and TRBJ2-1; D gene unclear. CDR1 and CDR2 from the germline V gene are SEHNR and FQNEAQ (reference sequence). V gave up 5 bases and J gave up 8 bases, with 13 bases separating them. The CDR3 length is 13 residues. The CDR3 sequence: CASSRRQSDEQFF. The CDR3 coding sequence is TGTGCCAGCAGCCGGCGACAATCGGATGAGCAGTTCTTC.

This clone was recorded a few times. The V gene is TRBV29-1, the J gene TRBJ2-3; possibly TRBD2 for D (5 bases). Germline loops: CDR1 SQVTM, CDR2 ANQGSEA. Trimming left V 2 bases short and J 3 bases short, with 15 bases between. CDR3 size: 15 residues. The CDR3 DNA follows: TGCAGCGTTGAATCTAACGGGCTAGCAACAGATACGCAGTATTTT. Its protein product is CSVESNGLATDTQYF.

This chain links TRBV2 with TRBJ2-3; 14 nucleotides align to TRBD2. CDR3 length equals 15 residues. Germline V gene data show CDR1 as SNHLY and CDR2 as FYNNEI. Losses at the gene ends were 5 bases for V and 5 bases for J; bases not matched to a gene: 3. CDR3: CASSRLAGGVDTQYF. In DNA form, the CDR3 reads TGTGCCAGCAGTCGACTAGCGGGAGGGGTAGATACGCAGTATTTT.

This clone came up a few times. The identical CDR3 is also encoded by other nucleotide sequences in the sample. This chain connects TRBV9 to TRBJ2-7, with D maybe TRBD1 (7 bases). V shed 4 bases and J shed 4 bases, with 15 bases lying between them. From germline, CDR1 is SGDLS and CDR2 YYNGEE. The CDR3 runs 14 residues. Written as DNA, the CDR3 is TGTGCCAGCAGCCTCCGGACAGGAGGGTACGAGCAGTACTTC. The encoded protein is CASSLRTGGYEQYF. Based on the CDR3 plus reference TRBV9 and TRBJ2-7, the full variable domain is DSGVTQTPKHLITATGQRVTLRCSPRSGDLSVYWYQQSLDQGLQFLIQYYNGEERAKGNILERFSAQQFPDLHSELNLSSLELGDSALYFCASSLRTGGYEQYFGPGTRLTVT.

J is TRBJ2-7 and V is TRBV28, with 8 nucleotides matching TRBD1. The CDR3 has 14 residues. With 2 bases clipped from V and 3 bases from J, the junction kept 3 bases outside the gene matches. The germline V gene encodes CDR1 MDHEN and CDR2 SYDVKM. CDR3 in amino acids: CASSLTGGNYEQYF. CDR3 DNA: TGTGCCAGCAGTTTAACAGGGGGGAACTACGAGCAGTACTTC.

The genes are TRBV28 and TRBJ1-5; D remains unclear. Germline V gene lookup returns CDR1 MDHEN and CDR2 SYDVKM. Deletions cut 3 bases from V and 9 bases from J, with 3 bases between. This CDR3 has 10 amino acids. CDR3: CASSFGPQHF. The CDR3 DNA reads as TGTGCCAGCAGTTTCGGGCCCCAGCATTTT.

V usage is TRBV19 and J usage is TRBJ2-7, with D tentatively TRBD1 (6 bases). Trimming cost V 4 bases and J 3 bases, with 10 bases left between them. CDR1 and CDR2 (germline): LNHDA, SQIVND (reference sequence). The CDR3 loop spans 13 amino acids. This CDR3 reads CASSTGQYYEQYF. The CDR3 nucleotides read TGTGCCAGTAGTACGGGACAATACTACGAGCAGTACTTC.

CDR3 DNA: TGTGCCAGCAGCCAACGACAGGGCCTTAACACTGAAGCTTTCTTT. Its protein is CASSQRQGLNTEAFF. V is TRBV7-2 and J is TRBJ1-1; 7 nucleotides match TRBD1. Germline-derived CDR1 and CDR2 are SGHTA and FQGNSA. The junction had 8 bases not matched to a gene; V was cut back by 5 bases and J by 2 bases. The CDR3 runs to 15 residues.

The gene calls are TRBV9 and TRBJ2-1; 12 bases are shared with TRBD2. Germline CDR1 and CDR2: SGDLS and YYNGEE. CDR3 size: 16 residues. J gave up 9 bases and V 1 base, and 8 bases lay outside the gene matches. Written as DNA, the CDR3 is TGTGCCAGCAGCGTATTCCAAGGACTAGCGGGGACTGAGCAGTTCTTC. Its protein product is CASSVFQGLAGTEQFF.

Remarks on this clone: In the same sample, other DNA sequences code for this CDR3. The chain uses TRBV5-1 and TRBJ2-3; 9 bases line up with TRBD2. Losses at the gene ends were 0 bases for V and 4 bases for J; bases not matched to a gene: 0. The CDR3 spans 14 residues. Germline assignment: CDR1 SGHRS and CDR2 YFSETQ. The CDR3 sequence: CASSLGTSADTQYF. For the CDR3, the DNA is TGCGCCAGCAGCTTGGGGACTAGCGCAGATACGCAGTATTTT. The complete variable domain, with remaining parts taken from reference TRBV5-1 and TRBJ2-3, reads KAGVTQTPRYLIKTRGQQVTLSCSPISGHRSVSWYQQTPGQGLQFLFEYFSETQRNKGNFPGRFSGRQFSNSRSEMNVSTLELGDSALYLCASSLGTSADTQYFGPGTRLTVL.

The V and J genes are TRBV7-2 and TRBJ2-1, with D perhaps TRBD1 (6 bases). The CDR3 extends over 17 amino acids. V lost 1 base to trimming and J lost 5 bases, with 18 bases between them. Germline V lookup: CDR1 SGHTA, CDR2 FQGNSA. CDR3: CASSLGLGQGPHNEQFF. The CDR3 DNA follows: TGTGCCAGCAGCTTAGGTTTGGGACAAGGTCCTCACAATGAGCAGTTCTTC.

This clone was seen once. This chain uses TRBV5-1 with TRBJ2-5; 8 nucleotides match TRBD1. The J call is in doubt because the DNA end fits TRBJ2-7 better. The CDR3 extends over 15 amino acids. Germline CDR1 SGHRS, CDR2 YFSETQ. CDR3 coding DNA: TGCGCCAGCAGCTTGGGGGACAGGAGGAGCTACGAGCAGTACTTC. Protein: CASSLGDRRSYEQYF.

Notes on this clone: The germline gene is not matched at one end of the junction; a read error may be the cause. The same CDR3 arises from other DNA sequences in this sample as well. This chain joins TRBV6-5 and TRBJ2-3, with 11 bases lining up with TRBD2. This CDR3 spans 16 amino acids. Germline V gene sequence: CDR1 MNHEY, CDR2 SVGAGI. The CDR3 here is CASSYLAGGRADTQYF. The CDR3 DNA reads TGTGCCAGCAGTTACTTAGCGGGAGGGCGCGCAGATACGCAGTACTTT.

The chain employs TRBV18 and TRBJ1-2, with 9 bases aligning to TRBD1. The V and J ends lost 5 bases and 6 bases, in that order; junction bases with no gene match: 4. CDR3 size: 13 residues. From germline, CDR1 is KGHSH and CDR2 LQKENI. CDR3 coding DNA: TGTGCCAGCTCAACAGGGGGCGCCCATGGCTACACCTTC. Translating it yields CASSTGGAHGYTF. Combining the CDR3 with reference TRBV18 and TRBJ1-2 gives the whole variable domain NAGVMQNPRHLVRRRGQEARLRCSPMKGHSHVYWYRQLPEEGLKFMVYLQKENIIDESGMPKERFSAEFPKEGPSILRIQQVVRGDSAAYFCASSTGGAHGYTFGSGTRLTVV.

This clone was seen a single time. This chain connects TRBV6-1 to TRBJ2-3; 7 bases fit TRBD2. CDR3 length: 14 residues. V shed 7 bases and J 0 bases; nucleotides not matched to a gene: 4. Looked up from germline, CDR1 is MNHNS and CDR2 is SASEGT. The CDR3 bases are TGTGCCAGCATGCTAGCGGTCAGCACAGATACGCAGTATTTT. It translates to CASMLAVSTDTQYF.

The rearrangement joins TRBV30 to TRBJ1-4; D not resolved. Germline loops: CDR1 GTSNPN, CDR2 SVGIG (reference sequence). The ends were cut back, 0 bases at V and 7 bases at J, with 15 bases in the middle. CDR3 length: 15 amino acids. The CDR3 coding sequence is TGTGCCTGGAGTGTCCTCGGAGGGAGCGGTGAAAAACTGTTTTTT. It codes for CAWSVLGGSGEKLFF.

The chain links TRBV6-5 to TRBJ2-1; 7 bases align to TRBD1. This CDR3 region has 14 residues. CDR1 MNHEY and CDR2 SVGAGI come from the germline V gene. Unmatched junction bases numbered 3, after V lost 0 bases and J lost 7 bases. In DNA form, the CDR3 reads TGTGCCAGCAGTTACTCGACAGGGTGGAATGAGCAGTTCTTC. It yields the protein CASSYSTGWNEQFF.

CDR3 in amino acids: CASSQDLGRSTEAFF. CDR3 DNA sequence: TGCGCCAGCAGCCAAGATTTAGGGAGAAGTACTGAAGCTTTCTTT. This chain uses TRBV4-3 with TRBJ1-1; D gene ambiguous. Germline CDR1 LGHNA, CDR2 YSLEER. Trimming shortened V by 0 bases and J by 5 bases, and 13 bases separated the two germline ends. The CDR3 totals 15 residues.